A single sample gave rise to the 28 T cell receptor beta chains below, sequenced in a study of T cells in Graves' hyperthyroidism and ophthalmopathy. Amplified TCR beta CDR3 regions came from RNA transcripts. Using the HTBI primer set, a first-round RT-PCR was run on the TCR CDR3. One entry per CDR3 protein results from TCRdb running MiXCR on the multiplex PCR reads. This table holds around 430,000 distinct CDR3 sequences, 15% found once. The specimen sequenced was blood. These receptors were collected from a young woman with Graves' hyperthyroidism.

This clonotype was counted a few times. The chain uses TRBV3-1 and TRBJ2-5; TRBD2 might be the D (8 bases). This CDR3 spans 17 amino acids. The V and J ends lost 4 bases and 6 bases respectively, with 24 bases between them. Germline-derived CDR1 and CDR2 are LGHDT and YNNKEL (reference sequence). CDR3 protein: CASSLPGGGGSRKTQYF. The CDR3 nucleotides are TGTGCCAGCAGCCTGCCGGGAGGGGGCGGGAGTCGAAAGACCCAGTACTTC.

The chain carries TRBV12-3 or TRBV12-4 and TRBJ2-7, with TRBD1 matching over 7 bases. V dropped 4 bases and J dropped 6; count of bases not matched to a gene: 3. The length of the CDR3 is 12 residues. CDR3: CASSSDRVEQYF. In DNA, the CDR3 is TGTGCCAGCAGTTCCGACAGGGTCGAGCAGTACTTC.

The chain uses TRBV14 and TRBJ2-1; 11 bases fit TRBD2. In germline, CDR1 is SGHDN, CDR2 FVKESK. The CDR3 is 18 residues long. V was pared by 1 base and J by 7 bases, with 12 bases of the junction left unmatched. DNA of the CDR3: TGTGCCAGCAGCCAAGTTAGGGCTAGCGGGAGGTCCGGGAATGAGCAGTTCTTC. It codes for CASSQVRASGRSGNEQFF.

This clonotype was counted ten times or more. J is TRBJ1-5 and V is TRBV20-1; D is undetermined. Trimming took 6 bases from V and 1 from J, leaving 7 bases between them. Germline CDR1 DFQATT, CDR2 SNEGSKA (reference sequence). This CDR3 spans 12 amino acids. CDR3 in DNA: TGCAGTGCCCGTCGGAGCAATCAGCCCCAGCATTTT. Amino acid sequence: CSARRSNQPQHF.

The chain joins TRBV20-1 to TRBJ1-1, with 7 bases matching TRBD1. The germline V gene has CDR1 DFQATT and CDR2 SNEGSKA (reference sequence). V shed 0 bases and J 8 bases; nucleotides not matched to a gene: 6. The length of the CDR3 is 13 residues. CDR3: CSARDPGTEEAFF. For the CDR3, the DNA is TGCAGTGCTAGAGATCCGGGGACAGAAGAAGCTTTCTTT.

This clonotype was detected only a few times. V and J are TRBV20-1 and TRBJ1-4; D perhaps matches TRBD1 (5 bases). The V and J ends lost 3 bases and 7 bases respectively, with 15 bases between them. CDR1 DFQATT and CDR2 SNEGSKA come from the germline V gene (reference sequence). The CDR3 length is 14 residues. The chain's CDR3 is CSASDTAGGEKLFF. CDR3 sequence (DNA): TGCAGTGCTAGTGATACGGCGGGGGGTGAAAAACTGTTTTTT.

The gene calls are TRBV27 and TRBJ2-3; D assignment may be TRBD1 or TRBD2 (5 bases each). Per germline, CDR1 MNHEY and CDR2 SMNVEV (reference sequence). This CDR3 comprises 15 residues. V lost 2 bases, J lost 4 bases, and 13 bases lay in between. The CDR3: CASSLGGRSADTQYF. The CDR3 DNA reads TGTGCCAGCAGTTTAGGGGGTAGGTCAGCAGATACGCAGTATTTT.

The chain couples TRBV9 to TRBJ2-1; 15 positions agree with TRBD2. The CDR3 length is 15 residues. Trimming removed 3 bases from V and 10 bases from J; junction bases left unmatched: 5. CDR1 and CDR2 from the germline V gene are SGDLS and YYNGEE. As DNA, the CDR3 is TGTGCCAGCAGCGATCTGGGGACTAGCGGGAGGGAGCAGTTCTTC. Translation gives CASSDLGTSGREQFF.

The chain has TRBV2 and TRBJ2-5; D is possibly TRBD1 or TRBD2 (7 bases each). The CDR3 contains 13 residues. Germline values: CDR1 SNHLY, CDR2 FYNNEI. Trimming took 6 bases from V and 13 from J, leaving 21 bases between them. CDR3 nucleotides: TGTGCCAGCAGCGGGGGGACAGACAATCTGAGGTACTTC. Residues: CASSGGTDNLRYF.

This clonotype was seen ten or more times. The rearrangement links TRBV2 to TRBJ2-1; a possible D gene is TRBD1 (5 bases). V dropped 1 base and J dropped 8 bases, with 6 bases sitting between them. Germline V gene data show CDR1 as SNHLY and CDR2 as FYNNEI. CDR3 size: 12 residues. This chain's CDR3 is CASSEEGYEQFF. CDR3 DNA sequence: TGTGCCAGCAGTGAAGAGGGGTATGAGCAGTTCTTC.

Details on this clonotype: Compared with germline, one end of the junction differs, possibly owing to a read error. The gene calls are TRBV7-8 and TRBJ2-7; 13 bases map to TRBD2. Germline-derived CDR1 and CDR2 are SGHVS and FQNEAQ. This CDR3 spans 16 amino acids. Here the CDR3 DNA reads TGTGCCAGCAGCTTACGACTAGCGGGAGGCAACTACGGGCAGTACTTC. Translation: CASSLRLAGGNYGQYF.

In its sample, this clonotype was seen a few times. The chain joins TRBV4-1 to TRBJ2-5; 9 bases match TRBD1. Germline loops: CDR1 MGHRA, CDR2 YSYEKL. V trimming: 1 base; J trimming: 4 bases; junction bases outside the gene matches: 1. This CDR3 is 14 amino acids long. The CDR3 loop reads CASSQGDRAETQYF. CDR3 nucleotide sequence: TGCGCCAGCAGCCAAGGGGACAGGGCAGAGACCCAGTACTTC.

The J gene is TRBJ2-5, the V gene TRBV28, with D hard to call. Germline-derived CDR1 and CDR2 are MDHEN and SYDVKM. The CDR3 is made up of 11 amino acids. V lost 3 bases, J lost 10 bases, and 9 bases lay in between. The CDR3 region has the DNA TGTGCCAGCAGTTTTGGGCACTTCCAGTACTTC. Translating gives CASSFGHFQYF.

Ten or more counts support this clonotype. CDR3 nucleotides: TGTGCCAGCGAAGGACCTGGAAACACCATATATTTT. It specifies CASEGPGNTIYF. The gene calls are TRBV28 and TRBJ1-3; no clear D. Trimming took 8 bases from V and 2 from J, leaving 7 bases between them. Germline-derived CDR1 and CDR2 are MDHEN and SYDVKM. The CDR3 has 12 residues. Full variable domain (outside the CDR3, taken from reference TRBV28 and TRBJ1-3): DVKVTQSSRYLVKRTGEKVFLECVQDMDHENMFWYRQDPGLGLRLIYFSYDVKMKEKGDIPEGYSVSREKKERFSLILESASTNQTSMYLCASEGPGNTIYFGEGSWLTVV.

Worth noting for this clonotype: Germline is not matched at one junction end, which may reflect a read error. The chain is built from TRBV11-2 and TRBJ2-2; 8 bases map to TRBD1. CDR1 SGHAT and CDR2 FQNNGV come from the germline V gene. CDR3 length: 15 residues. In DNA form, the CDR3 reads TGTGCCAGCAGCCGCGATCCGACAGGGGCCGGGGAGCTGCTTTTT. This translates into CASSRDPTGAGELLF.

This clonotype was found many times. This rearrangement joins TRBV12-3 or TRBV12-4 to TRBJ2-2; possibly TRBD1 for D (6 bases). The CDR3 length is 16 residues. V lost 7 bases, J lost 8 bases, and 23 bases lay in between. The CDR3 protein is CASTHSGAQGGGELFF. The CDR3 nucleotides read TGTGCCAGCACCCACTCTGGGGCACAGGGTGGGGGGGAGCTGTTTTTT.

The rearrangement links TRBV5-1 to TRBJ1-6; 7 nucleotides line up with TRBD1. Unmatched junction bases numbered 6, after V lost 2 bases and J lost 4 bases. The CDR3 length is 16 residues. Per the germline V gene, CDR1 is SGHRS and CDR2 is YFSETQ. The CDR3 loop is CASSFGQEIYNSPLHF. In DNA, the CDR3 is TGCGCCAGCAGCTTCGGACAGGAAATTTATAATTCACCCCTCCACTTT.

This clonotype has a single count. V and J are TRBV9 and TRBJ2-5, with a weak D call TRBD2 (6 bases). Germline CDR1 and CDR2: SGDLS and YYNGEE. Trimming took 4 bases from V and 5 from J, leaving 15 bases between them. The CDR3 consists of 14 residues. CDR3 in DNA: TGTGCCAGCAGCCCTATGAGCGGAGGGGAGACCCAGTACTTC. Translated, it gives CASSPMSGGETQYF.

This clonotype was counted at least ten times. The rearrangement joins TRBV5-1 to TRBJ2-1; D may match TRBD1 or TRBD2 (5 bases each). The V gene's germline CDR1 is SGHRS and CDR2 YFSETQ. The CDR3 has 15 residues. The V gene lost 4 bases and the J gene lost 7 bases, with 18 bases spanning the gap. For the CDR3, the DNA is TGCGCCAGCAGCGCCCGGGACGGATGGCTGAATGAGCAGTTCTTC. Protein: CASSARDGWLNEQFF.

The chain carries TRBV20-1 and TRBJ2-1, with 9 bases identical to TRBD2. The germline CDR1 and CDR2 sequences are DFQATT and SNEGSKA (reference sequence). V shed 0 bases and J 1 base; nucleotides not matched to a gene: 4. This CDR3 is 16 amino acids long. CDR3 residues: CSARDTSGRSYNEQFF. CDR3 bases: TGCAGTGCTAGAGATACTAGCGGGCGGTCCTACAATGAGCAGTTCTTC.

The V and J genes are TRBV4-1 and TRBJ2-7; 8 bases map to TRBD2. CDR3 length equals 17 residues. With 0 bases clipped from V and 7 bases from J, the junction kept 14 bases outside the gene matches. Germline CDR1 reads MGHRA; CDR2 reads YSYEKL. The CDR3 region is CASSQDFSGLGIVEQYF. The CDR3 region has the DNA TGCGCCAGCAGCCAAGATTTTTCGGGACTAGGCATCGTGGAGCAGTACTTC.

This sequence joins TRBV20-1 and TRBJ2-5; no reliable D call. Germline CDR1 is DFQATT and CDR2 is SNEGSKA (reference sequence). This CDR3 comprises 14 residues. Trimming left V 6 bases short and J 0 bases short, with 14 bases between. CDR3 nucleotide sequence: TGCAGTGCCCGCTGGTGGTACAACCAAGAGACCCAGTACTTC. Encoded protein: CSARWWYNQETQYF.

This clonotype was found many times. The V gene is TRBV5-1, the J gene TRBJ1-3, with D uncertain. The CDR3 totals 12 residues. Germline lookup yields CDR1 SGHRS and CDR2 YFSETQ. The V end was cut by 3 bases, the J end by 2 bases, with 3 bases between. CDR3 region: CASSSPGNTIYF. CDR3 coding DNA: TGCGCCAGCAGCTCGCCTGGAAACACCATATATTTT.

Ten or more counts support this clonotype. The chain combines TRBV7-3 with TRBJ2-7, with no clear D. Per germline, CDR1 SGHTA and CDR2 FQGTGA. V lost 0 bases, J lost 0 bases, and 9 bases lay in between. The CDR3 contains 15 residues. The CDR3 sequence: CASSLTGGPSYEQYF. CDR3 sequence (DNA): TGTGCCAGCAGCTTAACCGGCGGACCCTCCTACGAGCAGTACTTC.

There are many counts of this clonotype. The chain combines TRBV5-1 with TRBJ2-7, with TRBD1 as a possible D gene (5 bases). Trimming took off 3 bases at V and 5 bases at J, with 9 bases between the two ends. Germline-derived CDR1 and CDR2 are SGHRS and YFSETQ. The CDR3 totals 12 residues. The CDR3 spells CASSWPGNEQYF. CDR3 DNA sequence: TGCGCCAGCAGCTGGCCAGGGAACGAGCAGTACTTC. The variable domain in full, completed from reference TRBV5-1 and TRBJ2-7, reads KAGVTQTPRYLIKTRGQQVTLSCSPISGHRSVSWYQQTPGQGLQFLFEYFSETQRNKGNFPGRFSGRQFSNSRSEMNVSTLELGDSALYLCASSWPGNEQYFGPGTRLTVT.

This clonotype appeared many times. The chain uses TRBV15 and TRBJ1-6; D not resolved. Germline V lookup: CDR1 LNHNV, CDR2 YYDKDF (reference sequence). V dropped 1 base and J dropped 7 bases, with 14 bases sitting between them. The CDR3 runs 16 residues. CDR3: CATSRGMGSVNSPLHF. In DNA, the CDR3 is TGTGCCACCAGCAGAGGAATGGGCAGTGTAAATTCACCCCTCCACTTT.

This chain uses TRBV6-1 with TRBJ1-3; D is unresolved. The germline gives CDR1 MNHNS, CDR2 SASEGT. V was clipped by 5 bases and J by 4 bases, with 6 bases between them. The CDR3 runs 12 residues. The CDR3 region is CASSSAGNTIYF. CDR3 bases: TGTGCCAGCAGTTCGGCGGGAAACACCATATATTTT.

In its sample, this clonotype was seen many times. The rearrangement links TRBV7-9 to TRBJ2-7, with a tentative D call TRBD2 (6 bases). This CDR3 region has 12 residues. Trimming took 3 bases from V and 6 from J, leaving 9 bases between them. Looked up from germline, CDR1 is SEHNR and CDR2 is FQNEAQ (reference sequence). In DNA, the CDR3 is TGTGCCAGCAGCTTCGGGGGTGGCGAGCAGTACTTC. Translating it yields CASSFGGGEQYF.